This T cell receptor (beta chain) was found in a study of blood T cell repertoires in COVID-19. Across the study: COVID-19 samples from acute and convalescent phases originated in the United States, Italy and Spain. T cells, B-cell-depleted T cells, or PBMCs supplied cDNA or gDNA.

The authors' processing: Reference gene primer amplification yielded estimated nucleated cell counts. Profiling relied on immunoSEQ multiplex PCR, and the TCRdb table lists in-frame clones only, not all of them. The DNA gave D and trimming, while V, J and clone size come from that table. The sample holds just over 650,000 clones, approximately 90% seen once. V shed 0 bases, J shed 6 bases, and the junction held 2 bases outside the gene matches. CDR1 is SGHRS and CDR2 is YFSETQ in the germline V gene. The CDR3 consists of 14 residues. The chain employs TRBV5-1 and TRBJ2-1; 8 bases map to TRBD1. This receptor was identified in a woman in her late teens or twenties with acute or convalescent COVID-19. The sequencing sample was made of peripheral blood. The CDR3 sequence: CASSLEDRANEQFF. The CDR3, as DNA: TGCGCCAGCAGCTTGGAGGACAGGGCCAATGAGCAGTTCTTC. Based on the CDR3 plus reference TRBV5-1 and TRBJ2-1, the full variable domain is KAGVTQTPRYLIKTRGQQVTLSCSPISGHRSVSWYQQTPGQGLQFLFEYFSETQRNKGNFPGRFSGRQFSNSRSEMNVSTLELGDSALYLCASSLEDRANEQFFGPGTRLTVL.